This T cell receptor beta chain was profiled in a study of graft-versus-host responses after intestinal transplantation. Study-level background: Transplants given to recipients were multivisceral, liver-intestinal, or isolated intestinal. Each patient got anti-thymocyte globulin induction, then tacrolimus and steroids for around 3 years.

This CDR3 is 14 amino acids long. Deletions cut 3 bases from V and 1 base from J, with 10 bases between. From germline, CDR1 is MNHNS and CDR2 SASEGT. For this clone: Antigen unknown.

Findings and limits, study-wide: Marrow from the recipient contained GvH clones, some of which had appeared first in ileum or blood. Early post-transplant declines in HvG were associated with peak levels of circulating GvH clones.

The method was immunoSEQ multiplex PCR; TCRdb's version includes in-frame clones alone and lacks a portion of them. In the table there are approximately 12,000 clones, around 84% of which are singletons. The TCR originated in a human patient who received an intestinal transplant, so some T cells may come from the graft donor. V usage is TRBV6-1 and J usage is TRBJ2-7, with D uncertain. The material was PBMCs, obtained just over 300 days after intestinal transplant. In DNA, the CDR3 is TGTGCCAGCAGTGACGGGTATTATTCCTACGAGCAGTACTTC. This sequence encodes CASSDGYYSYEQYF.